This section outlines one T cell receptor (beta chain) sequence together with its context. In the original workflow: Amplified reference gene primers provided the basis for estimating nucleated cell counts. This table comes from immunoSEQ multiplex PCR, and its TCRdb copy is limited to in-frame clones, with some not included. V and J calls and clone size are those listed in that table; D and trimming were worked out from the DNA. The sample contains just under 80,000 clones, about 90% of which appear only once. This entry is derived from a study of blood T cell repertoires in COVID-19. At the level of the study: Donors in the United States, Italy and Spain gave samples during acute or convalescent COVID-19. T cells, B-cell-depleted T cells, or PBMCs provided the cDNA or gDNA that served as material.

Between the trimmed V and J ends, which lost 3 bases and 2 bases, there was a span of 10 bases. The CDR3 runs 14 residues. CDR1 is MDHEN and CDR2 is SYDVKM in the germline V gene. The source material was peripheral blood. The chain is built from TRBV28 and TRBJ1-2, with D possibly TRBD1 on 6 matching bases. The clonotype comes from a human donor in a cohort sampled during active COVID-19. The CDR3 region is CASSLYRVNYGYTF. The CDR3 DNA is TGTGCCAGCAGTTTGTACAGGGTCAACTATGGCTACACCTTC.